The 27 T cell receptor beta chains below come from one sample, sequenced in a study of radiation and T cells in renal cell carcinoma (dated by TCRdb to the early 2020s). The time point label here, explained by the study, means: tumor resected at nephrectomy. Explained via the paper, the treatment or condition label denotes: 15 Gy SBRT to primary tumor, nephrectomy 4 weeks later. The library came from the immunoSEQ multiplex PCR assay. Held by TCRdb, this immuneACCESS table contains in-frame sequences only and omits some clones. Under half of the omission traces to an unresolved V gene where checked; the cause of the rest is unknown. This sample has more than 15,000 clones in its table, and around 55% of those were observed once. The ten largest account for 10% to 15% of the sample. The specimen comprised tumor tissue, sampled from a patient whose treatment included radiotherapy and nephrectomy. These receptors were collected from a man over 45 with renal cell carcinoma.

The chain links TRBV28 to TRBJ2-7; D gene uncertain. The CDR3 contains 16 residues. V was cut by 6 bases and J by 2 bases, with 20 bases left in between. The V gene's germline CDR1 is MDHEN and CDR2 SYDVKM. In DNA, the CDR3 is TGTGCCAGCAGCCCTAGAACGTCAAGGTACACCTACGAGCAGTACTTC. Translated: CASSPRTSRYTYEQYF.

This clone was seen at least ten times. This chain joins TRBV7-2 and TRBJ2-1; D remains unclear. This CDR3 is 16 amino acids long. Trimming removed 2 bases from V and 6 bases from J, with 17 bases in between. The germline V gene encodes CDR1 SGHTA and CDR2 FQGNSA. CDR3 in DNA: TGTGCCAGCAGCTTACAGGCCCCCAGCCTTGGCAATGAGCAGTTCTTC. Its translation: CASSLQAPSLGNEQFF.

The chain uses TRBV27 and TRBJ2-7; TRBD1 might be the D (6 bases). The CDR3 covers 13 residues. Per the germline V gene, CDR1 is MNHEY and CDR2 is SMNVEV (reference sequence). Between the trimmed V and J ends, which lost 6 bases and 2 bases, there was a span of 11 bases. This CDR3 reads CASSRKGAYEQYF. The CDR3 coding sequence is TGTGCCAGCAGCCGCAAGGGGGCCTACGAGCAGTACTTC.

This clone was observed a few times. This chain joins TRBV7-6 and TRBJ1-5, with D possibly matching TRBD1 (6 bases). This CDR3 region has 13 residues. Germline values: CDR1 SGHVS, CDR2 FNYEAQ. V lost 1 base and J lost 7, with 8 bases in between. The CDR3 protein is CASSLEQGQPQHF. CDR3 DNA: TGTGCCAGCAGCTTAGAACAGGGCCAGCCCCAGCATTTT. The entire variable domain, with the rest obtained from reference TRBV7-6 and TRBJ1-5, is as follows: GAGVSQSPRYKVTKRGQDVALRCDPISGHVSLYWYRQALGQGPEFLTYFNYEAQQDKSGLPNDRFSAERPEGSISTLTIQRTEQRDSAMYRCASSLEQGQPQHFGDGTRLSIL.

Regarding this clone: The same CDR3 is also encoded by other DNA sequences in this sample. This CDR3 reads CASSLDLNYGYTF. CDR3 nucleotide sequence: TGTGCCAGCAGTTTGGACCTCAACTATGGCTACACCTTC. The genes are TRBV28 and TRBJ1-2; D is unresolved. The CDR3 runs to 13 residues. The germline V gene has CDR1 MDHEN and CDR2 SYDVKM. V lost 3 bases and J 2 bases, leaving 7 bases between the germline ends.

The J gene is TRBJ2-2, the V gene TRBV18; TRBD2 agrees at 14 bases. CDR3 size: 17 residues. Germline V lookup: CDR1 KGHSH, CDR2 LQKENI. J lost 4 bases, V lost 3 bases, and 4 bases had no gene match. CDR3 amino acids: CASSPPGLAGGTGELFF. CDR3 nucleotide sequence: TGTGCCAGCTCACCTCCTGGACTAGCGGGGGGCACCGGGGAGCTGTTTTTT.

This clone was picked up a small number of times. J is TRBJ2-7 and V is TRBV10-3, with D possibly matching TRBD1 (5 bases). This CDR3 has 14 residues. Germline loops: CDR1 ENHRY, CDR2 SYGVKD. V gave up 8 bases and J gave up 0 bases, with 14 bases separating them. CDR3 in DNA: TGTGCCATCCAAAAAGGGGTTTTCTCCTACGAGCAGTACTTC. Translated, it gives CAIQKGVFSYEQYF.

This sequence joins TRBV7-2 and TRBJ2-1, with TRBD2 identical over 12 bases. The length of the CDR3 is 13 residues. Trimming removed 5 bases from V and 15 bases from J; junction bases left unmatched: 8. CDR1 is SGHTA and CDR2 is FQGNSA in the germline V gene. CDR3 loop: CASSVGTSGFPFF. The CDR3 nucleotides are TGTGCCAGCAGCGTCGGGACTAGCGGGTTTCCGTTCTTC.

This clone was observed a single time. The chain recombines TRBV9 with TRBJ2-3, with 10 bases identical to TRBD2. This CDR3 is 16 amino acids long. The ends lost 1 base at V and 5 bases at J; junction bases unmatched: 7. Germline-derived CDR1 and CDR2 are SGDLS and YYNGEE. In nucleotides, the CDR3 is TGTGCCAGCAGCGTATCAAGCGGGAGGGCCGAAGATACGCAGTATTTT. Encoded protein: CASSVSSGRAEDTQYF.

The chain carries TRBV7-9 and TRBJ1-4; TRBD1 matches 9 bases. The germline V gene has CDR1 SEHNR and CDR2 FQNEAQ (reference sequence). The V segment lost 3 bases and the J segment 8 bases; nucleotides outside the gene matches: 4. This CDR3 has 14 residues. The chain's CDR3 is CASSFTTGGEKLFF. Here the CDR3 DNA reads TGTGCCAGCAGCTTCACTACAGGGGGCGAAAAACTGTTTTTT.

This clone counts as medium-sized. This rearrangement joins TRBV5-1 to TRBJ2-7; D is possibly TRBD2 (5 bases). The germline V gene encodes CDR1 SGHRS and CDR2 YFSETQ. V lost 3 bases to trimming and J lost 1 base, with 11 bases between them. The CDR3 covers 14 residues. Here the CDR3 reads CASSSLGSSYEQYF. The CDR3, as DNA: TGCGCCAGCAGCTCACTTGGGAGTTCCTACGAGCAGTACTTC. The whole variable domain, remainder taken from reference TRBV5-1 and TRBJ2-7, is KAGVTQTPRYLIKTRGQQVTLSCSPISGHRSVSWYQQTPGQGLQFLFEYFSETQRNKGNFPGRFSGRQFSNSRSEMNVSTLELGDSALYLCASSSLGSSYEQYFGPGTRLTVT.

This clone was observed a handful of times. V is TRBV5-1 and J is TRBJ1-2, with 9 bases aligning to TRBD1. This CDR3 has 14 amino acids. The ends lost 3 bases at V and 7 bases at J; junction bases unmatched: 7. CDR1 and CDR2 (germline): SGHRS, YFSETQ. CDR3 region: CASSSGQGQGGYTF. The DNA for the CDR3 is TGCGCCAGCAGCTCAGGACAGGGGCAAGGTGGCTACACCTTC.

The chain has TRBV27 and TRBJ2-7; 12 nucleotides agree with TRBD1. The CDR3 has 18 residues. Trimming removed 8 bases from V and 2 bases from J; junction bases left unmatched: 16. Germline V lookup: CDR1 MNHEY, CDR2 SMNVEV (reference sequence). The CDR3 spells CASGPGTGGAGGAYEQYF. The DNA for the CDR3 is TGTGCCAGCGGCCCGGGGACAGGGGGCGCGGGGGGGGCCTACGAGCAGTACTTC.

The J gene is TRBJ1-3, the V gene TRBV4-1; 8 nucleotides match TRBD1. Trimming cost V 1 base and J 1 base; bases outside gene matches: 12. Germline lookup yields CDR1 MGHRA and CDR2 YSYEKL. This CDR3 spans 19 amino acids. The CDR3 region is CASSQVPGQGLFSGNTIYF. CDR3 nucleotides: TGCGCCAGCAGCCAAGTACCCGGACAGGGTTTGTTTTCTGGAAACACCATATATTTT.

The chain carries TRBV5-1 and TRBJ2-2, with D possibly TRBD1 on 6 matching bases. Germline V gene sequence: CDR1 SGHRS, CDR2 YFSETQ. Trimming took off 4 bases at V and 4 bases at J, with 14 bases between the two ends. This CDR3 spans 15 amino acids. The CDR3 nucleotides read TGCGCCAGCAGCCTTCGACAGGTAGCCACCGGGGAGCTGTTTTTT. This encodes CASSLRQVATGELFF.

The chain uses TRBV6-1 and TRBJ2-2, with 14 bases that match TRBD2. The CDR3 is made up of 17 amino acids. Germline V gene data show CDR1 as MNHNS and CDR2 as SASEGT. Germline trimming cut 1 base from V and 4 bases from J; bases unmatched to any gene: 2. CDR3 coding DNA: TGTGCCAGCAGTGAAGGGGGACTAGCGGGAGCCACCGGGGAGCTGTTTTTT. Translation gives CASSEGGLAGATGELFF.

The chain recombines TRBV4-1 with TRBJ2-7, with D maybe TRBD2 (6 bases). This CDR3 comprises 14 residues. The germline V gene has CDR1 MGHRA and CDR2 YSYEKL. The ends were cut back, 4 bases at V and 0 bases at J, with 10 bases in the middle. The CDR3 DNA reads TGCGCCAGCAGCCTCCAGACTAGCTCCTACGAGCAGTACTTC. Translation: CASSLQTSSYEQYF.

This clone qualifies as medium-sized (0.01 to 0.1%). J is TRBJ2-1 and V is TRBV7-9, with D perhaps TRBD2 (5 bases). In germline, CDR1 is SEHNR, CDR2 FQNEAQ (reference sequence). Deletions cut 5 bases from V and 10 bases from J, with 12 bases between. This CDR3 has 12 amino acids. CDR3 DNA: TGTGCCAGCAGCGTATCTAGCCTGGAGCAGTTCTTC. It specifies CASSVSSLEQFF. The variable domain in full, with the rest retrieved from reference TRBV7-9 and TRBJ2-1, is DTGVSQNPRHKITKRGQNVTFRCDPISEHNRLYWYRQTLGQGPEFLTYFQNEAQLEKSRLLSDRFSAERPKGSFSTLEIQRTEQGDSAMYLCASSVSSLEQFFGPGTRLTVL.

This chain connects TRBV6-6 to TRBJ2-7; perhaps TRBD1 as D (6 bases). There are 13 residues in the CDR3. The germline CDR1 and CDR2 sequences are MNHNY and SVGAGI (reference sequence). V dropped 8 bases and J dropped 3 bases, with 14 bases sitting between them. CDR3 bases: TGTGCCAGCGGCCTACTACAGGGCTACGAGCAGTACTTC. This codes for CASGLLQGYEQYF.

The V call is TRBV4-1, the J call TRBJ1-4; D might be TRBD1 (5 bases). Trimming cost V 4 bases and J 8 bases, with 20 bases left between them. The CDR3 covers 16 residues. The germline CDR1 and CDR2 sequences are MGHRA and YSYEKL. The CDR3: CASSPQRRRVDEKLFF. CDR3 sequence (DNA): TGCGCCAGCAGCCCCCAACGTCGCAGGGTTGACGAAAAACTGTTTTTT.

The V gene is TRBV29-1, the J gene TRBJ2-1; D remains ambiguous. CDR3 size: 12 residues. Germline CDR1 SQVTM, CDR2 ANQGSEA. Trimming shortened V by 3 bases and J by 4 bases, and 7 bases separated the two germline ends. The CDR3 region is CSVDSVYNEQFF. DNA of the CDR3: TGCAGCGTTGATTCCGTTTACAATGAGCAGTTCTTC.

This rearrangement joins TRBV18 to TRBJ2-5, with 10 bases identical to TRBD1. The CDR3 spans 15 residues. Looked up from germline, CDR1 is KGHSH and CDR2 is LQKENI. V shed 4 bases, J shed 2 bases, and the junction held 4 bases outside the gene matches. CDR3 nucleotides: TGTGCCAGCTCACAGACAGGGGGCTCGCAAGAGACCCAGTACTTC. This translates into CASSQTGGSQETQYF.

The gene calls are TRBV30 and TRBJ2-1; D gene uncertain. Deletions cut 0 bases from V and 0 bases from J, with 12 bases between. This CDR3 comprises 16 residues. The germline CDR1 and CDR2 sequences are GTSNPN and SVGIG (reference sequence). For the CDR3, the DNA is TGTGCCTGGAGTGTACGGCTACAGAGCTCCTACAATGAGCAGTTCTTC. This codes for CAWSVRLQSSYNEQFF.

J is TRBJ2-5 and V is TRBV19, with 9 bases aligning to TRBD2. The germline V gene has CDR1 LNHDA and CDR2 SQIVND (reference sequence). This CDR3 has 17 amino acids. CDR3 residues: CAVGGISGGPHQETQYF. The CDR3 DNA reads as TGTGCTGTGGGCGGCATTAGCGGGGGACCTCACCAAGAGACCCAGTACTTC.

The V and J genes are TRBV4-1 and TRBJ1-2; D is perhaps TRBD1 (5 bases). Trimming removed 3 bases at V and 4 bases at J, with 9 bases between. CDR1 is MGHRA, CDR2 YSYEKL, per germline. This CDR3 contains 13 residues. The DNA for the CDR3 is TGCGCCAGCAGCCAGGAGGGACTCTATGGCTACACCTTC. This codes for CASSQEGLYGYTF.

The chain carries TRBV2 and TRBJ1-2; 7 positions match TRBD1. The CDR3 consists of 15 residues. With V trimmed by 4 bases and J by 1 base, 6 bases remained unmatched. Germline CDR1 is SNHLY and CDR2 is FYNNEI. The CDR3 DNA follows: TGTGCCAGCAGTGTCTTTGCAGGGGGTAACTATGGCTACACCTTC. Translated, it gives CASSVFAGGNYGYTF.

This clone appeared a few times. In nucleotides, the CDR3 is TGCGCCAGCAGCCAAGACAGTAATCAGCCCCAGCATTTT. This gives the protein CASSQDSNQPQHF. V gene TRBV4-1 combines with J gene TRBJ1-5; D uncertain. V was clipped by 0 bases and J by 4 bases, with 4 bases between them. The CDR3 loop spans 13 amino acids. The germline gives CDR1 MGHRA, CDR2 YSYEKL.